The 23 T cell receptor beta chains listed next were all sequenced from one sample in a study of beta chain features in type 1 diabetes. These TCRs' antigens remain unknown. Study-level results: When Type 1 diabetes patients were examined, their TCRB CDR3s proved moderately but significantly shorter in all four CD4+ subsets.

Reverse transcription of all isolated RNA meant that expressed TCRB transcripts were sequenced. Profiled with immunoSEQ multiplex PCR; TCRdb holds only in-frame clones, not every one. The sample includes around 250,000 clones, about 15% of them seen just once. Sequencing used naive CD4+ T cells from blood. These receptors were taken from a man aged 25-45 years with type 1 diabetes.

This clone came up a few times. The V gene is TRBV11-2, the J gene TRBJ2-1, with 7 bases identical to TRBD2. This CDR3 comprises 13 residues. Germline CDR1 reads SGHAT; CDR2 reads FQNNGV. The ends lost 6 bases at V and 7 bases at J; junction bases unmatched: 6. Here the CDR3 reads CASRRETDNEQFF. CDR3 sequence (DNA): TGTGCCAGCAGGCGGGAGACGGATAATGAGCAGTTCTTC.

This clone was counted a few times. The genes are TRBV5-1 and TRBJ2-1; the D gene is possibly TRBD1 (6 bases). Trimming took 0 bases from V and 12 from J, leaving 10 bases between them. Germline loops: CDR1 SGHRS, CDR2 YFSETQ. This CDR3 is built from 12 residues. CDR3 bases: TGCGCCAGCAGCTTGGAGGCCAGGGGGCAGTTCTTC. It is translated as CASSLEARGQFF.

V usage is TRBV7-9 and J usage is TRBJ2-2, with TRBD1 as a possible D gene (6 bases). CDR1 SEHNR and CDR2 FQNEAQ come from the germline V gene (reference sequence). Trimming pared 2 bases from V and 2 bases from J, leaving 15 bases between. CDR3 length: 17 amino acids. The CDR3 is CASSLSLGTRNTGELFF. CDR3 nucleotide sequence: TGTGCCAGCAGCTTATCCCTCGGGACACGAAACACCGGGGAGCTGTTTTTT.

This clone was detected a few times. J is TRBJ1-6 and V is TRBV6-5; D gene uncertain. The V gene's germline CDR1 is MNHEY and CDR2 SVGAGI. This CDR3 is 14 amino acids long. Trimming removed 8 bases at V and 10 bases at J, with 18 bases between. The CDR3 reads CASSRSPVRSPLHF. The CDR3 coding sequence is TGTGCCAGCTCTAGGTCCCCGGTGCGATCACCCCTCCACTTT.

This clone has a handful of counts. This chain links TRBV27 with TRBJ2-1; perhaps TRBD2 as D (6 bases). V gave up 5 bases and J gave up 3 bases, with 11 bases separating them. CDR3 size: 14 residues. The germline V gene has CDR1 MNHEY and CDR2 SMNVEV (reference sequence). The CDR3, as DNA: TGTGCCAGCAGTGTCGGGGGTGGCTACAATGAGCAGTTCTTC. It encodes CASSVGGGYNEQFF.

This chain uses TRBV7-2 with TRBJ1-2; 7 bases line up with TRBD1. V shed 0 bases and J 6 bases; nucleotides not matched to a gene: 4. This CDR3 contains 14 residues. The germline CDR1 and CDR2 sequences are SGHTA and FQGNSA. CDR3 bases: TGTGCCAGCAGCTTAGCGGGACAGACTAATGGCTACACCTTC. Its protein product is CASSLAGQTNGYTF.

This clone was detected a few times. The V gene is TRBV29-1, the J gene TRBJ1-3; D remains unclear. V was pared by 7 bases and J by 0 bases, with 10 bases between. This CDR3 contains 13 residues. The germline CDR1 and CDR2 sequences are SQVTM and ANQGSEA. This CDR3 is CSAKPRSGNTIYF. The CDR3 DNA is TGCAGCGCCAAGCCGCGCTCTGGAAACACCATATATTTT.

This clone appeared once. This sequence joins TRBV7-7 and TRBJ2-5, with 8 bases fitting TRBD1. The CDR3 covers 15 residues. Unmatched junction bases numbered 6, after V lost 1 base and J lost 5 bases. CDR1 SSHAT and CDR2 FNYEAQ come from the germline V gene (reference sequence). The CDR3 loop is CASSLGRTGLETQYF. CDR3 coding DNA: TGTGCCAGCAGCTTAGGGCGGACAGGGTTGGAGACCCAGTACTTC.

The chain is built from TRBV11-2 and TRBJ1-5; 7 positions agree with TRBD1. Germline CDR1 SGHAT, CDR2 FQNNGV. The CDR3 loop spans 14 amino acids. J gave up 5 bases and V 5 bases, and 6 bases lay outside the gene matches. The CDR3 nucleotides read TGTGCCAGCAGCACAACAGGGGCGTATCAGCCCCAGCATTTT. It encodes CASSTTGAYQPQHF.

There are a few counts of this clone. The rearrangement uses TRBV6-5 and TRBJ1-5, with TRBD1 matching over 8 bases. Per the germline V gene, CDR1 is MNHEY and CDR2 is SVGAGI. V lost 6 bases and J lost 2; bases outside the gene matches: 3. CDR3 length: 14 amino acids. CDR3 coding DNA: TGTGCCAGCAGCCAGGGACAGGGCAATCAGCCCCAGCATTTT. Its protein product is CASSQGQGNQPQHF.

This clone was detected a few times. The rearrangement joins TRBV9 to TRBJ2-7; 7 bases align to TRBD2. The CDR3 extends over 17 amino acids. V shed 0 bases and J 2 bases; nucleotides not matched to a gene: 11. CDR1 is SGDLS, CDR2 YYNGEE, per germline. CDR3 residues: CASSVAVGGSLPYEQYF. Here the CDR3 DNA reads TGTGCCAGCAGCGTAGCTGTGGGCGGGAGCCTCCCCTACGAGCAGTACTTC.

This clone showed up just a few times. The chain carries TRBV7-9 and TRBJ2-3, with 11 bases identical to TRBD2. Germline V gives CDR1 SEHNR, CDR2 FQNEAQ (reference sequence). The CDR3 length is 17 residues. V was pared by 2 bases and J by 5 bases, with 9 bases of the junction left unmatched. The chain's CDR3 is CASSLKSGTSGRDTQYF. The CDR3 DNA is TGTGCCAGCAGCTTAAAATCCGGGACTAGCGGAAGAGATACGCAGTATTTT.

The chain is built from TRBV5-1 and TRBJ1-3, with TRBD1 identical over 7 bases. Losses at the gene ends were 4 bases for V and 3 bases for J; bases not matched to a gene: 4. The CDR3 is made up of 14 amino acids. Germline loops: CDR1 SGHRS, CDR2 YFSETQ. The CDR3 nucleotides read TGCGCCAGCAGCCCCACAGGGGTTGGAAACACCATATATTTT. Protein: CASSPTGVGNTIYF.

This rearrangement joins TRBV29-1 to TRBJ1-2; the match to TRBD1 covers 8 bases. CDR1 and CDR2 from the germline V gene are SQVTM and ANQGSEA. The CDR3 runs to 13 residues. The V segment lost 7 bases and the J segment 3 bases; nucleotides outside the gene matches: 7. CDR3 DNA sequence: TGCAGCGCTCCGACAGGGGCCGACTATGGCTACACCTTC. Amino acids: CSAPTGADYGYTF.

The chain couples TRBV5-8 to TRBJ2-7, with D perhaps TRBD2 (6 bases). Germline V gene lookup returns CDR1 SGHTS and CDR2 YDEGEE. The germline V and J ends were trimmed by 3 bases and 4 bases, with 17 bases remaining between them. The CDR3 loop spans 15 amino acids. The CDR3 nucleotides are TGTGCCAGCAGCTCCCGGACGGGAGAAGAATACGAGCAGTACTTC. Translating it yields CASSSRTGEEYEQYF.

This clone showed up just a few times. J is TRBJ2-1 and V is TRBV23-1; D not certain. TRBV23-1 is placed among ORFs of uncertain function. Trimming pared 0 bases from V and 0 bases from J, leaving 15 bases between. The CDR3 contains 18 residues. The CDR3 sequence: CASSQSPTTPFSYNEQFF. CDR3 bases: TGCGCCAGCAGTCAATCCCCAACTACACCATTCTCCTACAATGAGCAGTTCTTC.

The rearrangement uses TRBV18 and TRBJ2-5; maybe TRBD1 (6 bases). Germline-derived CDR1 and CDR2 are KGHSH and LQKENI. V was cut by 3 bases and J by 2 bases, with 19 bases left in between. This CDR3 has 17 residues. CDR3 residues: CASSPILGQRGQETQYF. The CDR3 bases are TGTGCCAGCTCACCGATTTTAGGACAGAGGGGGCAAGAGACCCAGTACTTC.

This clone appeared a few times. The chain is built from TRBV5-4 and TRBJ2-7, with TRBD2 matching 12 bases. Germline V gene data show CDR1 as SGHNT and CDR2 as YYREEE (reference sequence). V trimming: 0 bases; J trimming: 6 bases; junction bases outside the gene matches: 7. This CDR3 spans 16 amino acids. The CDR3, as DNA: TGTGCCAGCAGCTTGGAGCCGCTAGCGGGAGGGTTCGAGCAGTACTTC. Its translation: CASSLEPLAGGFEQYF.

This clone was seen more than once but under ten times. The J gene is TRBJ2-2, the V gene TRBV6-6; TRBD2 matches 14 bases. This CDR3 spans 16 amino acids. The V gene end was trimmed by 6 bases and the J gene end by 4 bases; junction bases not matched to a gene: 4. Looked up from germline, CDR1 is MNHNY and CDR2 is SVGAGI (reference sequence). This CDR3 is CASRPGLAGGTGELFF. The CDR3, as DNA: TGTGCCAGCAGGCCAGGACTAGCGGGAGGCACCGGGGAGCTGTTTTTT.

This clone was picked up a small number of times. The V gene is TRBV4-1, the J gene TRBJ2-1; possible D gene TRBD2, 6 bases. Germline-derived CDR1 and CDR2 are MGHRA and YSYEKL. V lost 1 base to trimming and J lost 4 bases, with 29 bases between them. The CDR3 runs 21 residues. The DNA of the CDR3 is TGCGCCAGCAGCCAAGCTTTTACGGGGGACTCACTTACCCGCAAATACAATGAGCAGTTCTTC. Protein product: CASSQAFTGDSLTRKYNEQFF.

The chain joins TRBV5-4 to TRBJ1-1; D perhaps matches TRBD1 (6 bases). V gave up 9 bases and J gave up 1 base, with 10 bases separating them. The germline CDR1 and CDR2 sequences are SGHNT and YYREEE (reference sequence). The CDR3 covers 12 residues. Written as DNA, the CDR3 is TGTGCCATCGGACAGAAGAACACTGAAGCTTTCTTT. Translating it yields CAIGQKNTEAFF. Together with reference TRBV5-4 and TRBJ1-1, the CDR3 gives the full variable domain: ETGVTQSPTHLIKTRGQQVTLRCSSQSGHNTVSWYQQALGQGPQFIFQYYREEENGRGNFPPRFSGLQFPNYSSELNVNALELDDSALYLCAIGQKNTEAFFGQGTRLTVV.

The chain has TRBV6-6 and TRBJ1-1, with TRBD1 identical over 7 bases. From germline, CDR1 is MNHNY and CDR2 SVGAGI (reference sequence). With V trimmed by 6 bases and J by 4 bases, 8 bases remained unmatched. The CDR3 consists of 14 residues. CDR3 loop: CASSQLQGGTEAFF. For the CDR3, the DNA is TGTGCCAGCAGCCAACTGCAGGGGGGCACTGAAGCTTTCTTT.

This clone has only a few counts. The chain couples TRBV6-1 to TRBJ2-7; 13 bases align to TRBD2. Germline trimming cut 6 bases from V and 4 bases from J; bases unmatched to any gene: 3. The CDR3 runs 14 residues. Germline CDR1 reads MNHNS; CDR2 reads SASEGT. As DNA, the CDR3 is TGTGCCAGCAGCAGACTAGCGGGAGGTTACGAGCAGTACTTC. It specifies CASSRLAGGYEQYF.